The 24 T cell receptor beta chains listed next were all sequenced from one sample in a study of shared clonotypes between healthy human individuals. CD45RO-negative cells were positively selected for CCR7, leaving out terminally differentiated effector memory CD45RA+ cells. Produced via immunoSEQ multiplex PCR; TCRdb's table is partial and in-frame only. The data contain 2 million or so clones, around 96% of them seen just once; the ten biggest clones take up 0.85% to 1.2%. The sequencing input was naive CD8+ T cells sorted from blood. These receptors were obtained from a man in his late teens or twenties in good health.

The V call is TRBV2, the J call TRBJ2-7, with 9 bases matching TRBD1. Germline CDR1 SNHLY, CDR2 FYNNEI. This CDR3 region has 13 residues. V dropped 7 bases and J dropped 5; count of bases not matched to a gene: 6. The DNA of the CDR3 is TGTGCCAGCATCGGGGACAGGGTCAACGAGCAGTACTTC. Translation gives CASIGDRVNEQYF.

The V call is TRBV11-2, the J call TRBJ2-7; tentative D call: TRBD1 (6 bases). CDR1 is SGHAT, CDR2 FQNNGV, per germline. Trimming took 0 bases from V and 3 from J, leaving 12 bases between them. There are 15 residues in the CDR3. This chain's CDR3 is CASSLDYTGNYEQYF. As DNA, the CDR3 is TGTGCCAGCAGCTTAGATTATACAGGGAACTACGAGCAGTACTTC.

The CDR3 protein is CASSDVAGRDEQYF. The DNA of the CDR3 is TGTGCCAGCAGTGACGTAGCGGGACGGGACGAGCAGTACTTC. The J gene is TRBJ2-7, the V gene TRBV6-4; 8 positions agree with TRBD2. The germline V gene encodes CDR1 MRHNA and CDR2 SNTAGT. The CDR3 is made up of 14 amino acids. The V gene end was trimmed by 2 bases and the J gene end by 5 bases; junction bases not matched to a gene: 5.

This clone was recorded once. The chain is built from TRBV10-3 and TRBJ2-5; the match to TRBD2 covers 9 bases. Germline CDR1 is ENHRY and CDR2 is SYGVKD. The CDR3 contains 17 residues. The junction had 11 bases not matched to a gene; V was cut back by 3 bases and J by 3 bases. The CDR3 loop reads CAISDGSEREVKETQYF. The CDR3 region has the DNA TGTGCCATCAGTGACGGATCGGAGCGGGAGGTAAAAGAGACCCAGTACTTC.

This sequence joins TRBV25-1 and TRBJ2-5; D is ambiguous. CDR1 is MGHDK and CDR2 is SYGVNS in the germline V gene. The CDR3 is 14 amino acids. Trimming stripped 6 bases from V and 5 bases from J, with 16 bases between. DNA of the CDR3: TGTGCCAGCAGACCCGGCCTAAGGTGGGAGACCCAGTACTTC. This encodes CASRPGLRWETQYF. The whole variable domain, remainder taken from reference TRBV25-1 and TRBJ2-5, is EADIYQTPRYLVIGTGKKITLECSQTMGHDKMYWYQQDPGMELHLIHYSYGVNSTEKGDLSSESTVSRIRTEHFPLTLESARPSHTSQYLCASRPGLRWETQYFGPGTRLLVL.

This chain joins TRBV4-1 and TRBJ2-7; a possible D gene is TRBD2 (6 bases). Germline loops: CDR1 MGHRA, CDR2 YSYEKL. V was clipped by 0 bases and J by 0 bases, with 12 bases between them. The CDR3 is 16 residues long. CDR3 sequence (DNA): TGCGCCAGCAGCCAAGAATCGGGAGTTCACTCCTACGAGCAGTACTTC. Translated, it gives CASSQESGVHSYEQYF.

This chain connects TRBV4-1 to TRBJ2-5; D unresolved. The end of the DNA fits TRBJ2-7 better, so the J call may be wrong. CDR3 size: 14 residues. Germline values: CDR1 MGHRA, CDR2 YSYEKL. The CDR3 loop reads CASSQVLSTYEQYF. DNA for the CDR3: TGCGCCAGCAGCCAGGTACTAAGTACCTACGAGCAGTACTTC.

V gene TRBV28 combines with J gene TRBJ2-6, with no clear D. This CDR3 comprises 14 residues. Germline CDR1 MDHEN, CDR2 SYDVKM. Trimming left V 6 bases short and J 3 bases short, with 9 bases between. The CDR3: CASSPVGGANVLTF. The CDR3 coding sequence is TGTGCCAGCAGCCCAGTAGGTGGGGCCAACGTCCTGACTTTC.

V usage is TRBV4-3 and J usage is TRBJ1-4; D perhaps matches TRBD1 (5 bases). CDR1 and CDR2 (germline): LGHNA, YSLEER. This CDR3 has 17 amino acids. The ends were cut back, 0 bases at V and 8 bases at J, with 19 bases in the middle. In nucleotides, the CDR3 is TGCGCCAGCAGCCAAGAACTCTGGGCAGGGAGTAGGGAAAAACTGTTTTTT. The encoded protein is CASSQELWAGSREKLFF.

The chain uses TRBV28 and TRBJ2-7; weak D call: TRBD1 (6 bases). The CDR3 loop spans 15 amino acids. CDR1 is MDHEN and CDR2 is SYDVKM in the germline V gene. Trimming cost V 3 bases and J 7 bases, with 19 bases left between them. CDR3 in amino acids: CASSFPPGDFKEQYF. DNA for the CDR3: TGTGCCAGCAGTTTTCCCCCAGGGGATTTTAAAGAGCAGTACTTC.

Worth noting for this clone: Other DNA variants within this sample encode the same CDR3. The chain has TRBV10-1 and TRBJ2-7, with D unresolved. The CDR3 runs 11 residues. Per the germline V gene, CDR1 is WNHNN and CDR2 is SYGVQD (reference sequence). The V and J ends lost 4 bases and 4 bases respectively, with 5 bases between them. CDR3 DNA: TGCGCCAGCAGTGGCGGATACGAGCAGTACTTC. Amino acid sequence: CASSGGYEQYF.

The chain's CDR3 is CASSFGAGAYQETQYF. CDR3 DNA: TGTGCCAGCAGCTTTGGCGCGGGGGCTTATCAAGAGACCCAGTACTTC. The rearrangement joins TRBV7-9 to TRBJ2-5; tentatively, D is TRBD2 (7 bases). CDR1 is SEHNR and CDR2 is FQNEAQ in the germline V gene (reference sequence). V was trimmed by 3 bases and J by 2 bases, leaving 16 bases between them. The CDR3 consists of 16 residues.

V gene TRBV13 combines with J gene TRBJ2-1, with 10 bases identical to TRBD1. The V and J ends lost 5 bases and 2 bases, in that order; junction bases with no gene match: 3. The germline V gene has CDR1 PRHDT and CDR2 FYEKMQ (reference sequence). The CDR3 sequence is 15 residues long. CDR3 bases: TGTGCCAGCAGCCTGGGACAGGGGCCCTACAATGAGCAGTTCTTC. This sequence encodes CASSLGQGPYNEQFF.

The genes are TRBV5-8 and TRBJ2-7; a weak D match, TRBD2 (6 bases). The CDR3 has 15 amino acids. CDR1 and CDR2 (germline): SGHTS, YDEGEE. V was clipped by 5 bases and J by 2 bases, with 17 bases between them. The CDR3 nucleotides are TGTGCCAGCAGTACCACGGTCGGGACTCCCTACGAGCAGTACTTC. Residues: CASSTTVGTPYEQYF.

The CDR3 sequence: CASSAGSQETQYF. Written as DNA, the CDR3 is TGTGCCAGCAGCGCCGGGAGTCAAGAGACCCAGTACTTC. The V call is TRBV6-5, the J call TRBJ2-5, with a weak D call TRBD2 (6 bases). Between the trimmed V and J ends, which lost 6 bases and 2 bases, there was a span of 10 bases. CDR1 and CDR2 from the germline V gene are MNHEY and SVGAGI. This CDR3 contains 13 residues.

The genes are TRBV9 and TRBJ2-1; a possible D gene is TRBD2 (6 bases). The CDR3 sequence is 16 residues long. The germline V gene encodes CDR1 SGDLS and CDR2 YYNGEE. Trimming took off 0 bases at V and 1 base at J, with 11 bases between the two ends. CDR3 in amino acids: CASSVGVGGSYNEQFF. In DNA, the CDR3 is TGTGCCAGCAGCGTAGGAGTGGGGGGTTCCTACAATGAGCAGTTCTTC.

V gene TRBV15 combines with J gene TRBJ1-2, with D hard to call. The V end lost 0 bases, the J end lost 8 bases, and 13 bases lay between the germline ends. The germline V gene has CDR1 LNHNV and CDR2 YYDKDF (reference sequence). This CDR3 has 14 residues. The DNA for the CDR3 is TGTGCCACCAGCAGAGACCTTGACGTGGGGGGCTACACCTTC. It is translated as CATSRDLDVGGYTF.

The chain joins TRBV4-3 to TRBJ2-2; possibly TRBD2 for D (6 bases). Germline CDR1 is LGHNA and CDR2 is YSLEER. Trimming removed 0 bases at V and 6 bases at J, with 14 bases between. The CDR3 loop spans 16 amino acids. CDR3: CASSQDWLASAGELFF. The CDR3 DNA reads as TGCGCCAGCAGCCAAGATTGGCTAGCGAGCGCCGGGGAGCTGTTTTTT.

The CDR3 here is CSAFAPQDREYSYNEQFF. The CDR3 nucleotides read TGCAGCGCCTTTGCACCCCAGGACAGGGAATACTCCTACAATGAGCAGTTCTTC. The chain joins TRBV29-1 to TRBJ2-1, with 8 bases matching TRBD1. After removal of 7 bases from V and 0 bases from J, the junction contained 17 bases not matched to a gene. The CDR3 consists of 18 residues. Germline loops: CDR1 SQVTM, CDR2 ANQGSEA.

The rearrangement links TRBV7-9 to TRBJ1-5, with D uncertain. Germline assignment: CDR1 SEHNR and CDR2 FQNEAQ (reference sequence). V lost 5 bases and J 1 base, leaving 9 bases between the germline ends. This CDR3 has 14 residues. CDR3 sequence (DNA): TGTGCCAGCAGCGCAACAGAGAGCAATCAGCCCCAGCATTTT. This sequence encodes CASSATESNQPQHF.

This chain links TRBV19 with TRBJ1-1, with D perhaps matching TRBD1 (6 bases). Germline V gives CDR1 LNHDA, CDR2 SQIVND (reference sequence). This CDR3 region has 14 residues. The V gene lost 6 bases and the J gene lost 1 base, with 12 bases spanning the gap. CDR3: CASRKQGGNTEAFF. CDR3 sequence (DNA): TGTGCCAGTAGGAAACAGGGTGGGAACACTGAAGCTTTCTTT.

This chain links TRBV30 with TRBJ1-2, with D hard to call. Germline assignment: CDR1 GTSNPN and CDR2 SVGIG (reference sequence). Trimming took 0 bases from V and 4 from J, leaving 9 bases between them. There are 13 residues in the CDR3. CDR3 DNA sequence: TGTGCCTGGAGTGTAGGGTTGCGCTATGGCTACACCTTC. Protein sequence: CAWSVGLRYGYTF.

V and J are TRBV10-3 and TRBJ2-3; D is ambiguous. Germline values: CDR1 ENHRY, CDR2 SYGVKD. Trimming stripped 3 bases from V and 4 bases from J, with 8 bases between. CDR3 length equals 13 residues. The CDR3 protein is CAISEPSSDTQYF. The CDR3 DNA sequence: TGTGCCATCAGTGAACCATCATCAGATACGCAGTATTTT.

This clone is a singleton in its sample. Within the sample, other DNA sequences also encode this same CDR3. CDR3 region: CASSLAGQDYEQYF. The CDR3 nucleotides are TGTGCCAGCAGCTTAGCGGGACAGGACTACGAGCAGTACTTC. V and J are TRBV13 and TRBJ2-7; 8 bases fit TRBD1. Trimming removed 1 base from V and 3 bases from J; junction bases left unmatched: 2. Germline assignment: CDR1 PRHDT and CDR2 FYEKMQ (reference sequence). CDR3 length equals 14 residues.